Listed below are T cell receptor beta chains from one sample, sequenced in a study of cytomegalovirus exposure and HLA in healthy donors. Using immunoSEQ multiplex PCR, the repertoire was profiled, and TCRdb retains in-frame clones only, with some absent. The repertoire holds approximately 160,000 clones, about four fifths seen once, with around 4.9% in the top ten. Material for sequencing was PBMCs. The receptors originated from a girl aged 10-17 years in good health and CMV-seropositive. The CDR3 runs from the conserved cysteine through the conserved F or W. The order of the fields is J gene, V gene, D gene, clone size, CDR3 DNA, CDR3 protein. The D gene is left open where the match is weak. Clone sizes are given selectively: once, few, many, or a class where the clone is expanded.

TRBJ1-2	TRBV4-1	TRBD1	once	TGCGCCAGCAGCCAAGCCGGACAGGGGTCTGGCTACACCTTC	CASSQAGQGSGYTF
TRBJ2-3	TRBV5-1	.	.	TGCGCCAGCAGCTTGGTTGGAGTAACAGATACGCAGTATTTT	CASSLVGVTDTQYF
TRBJ2-7	TRBV5-5	TRBD1	once	TGTGCCAGCAGCCCGGGACAGGGGGCCTACGAGCAGTACTTC	CASSPGQGAYEQYF
TRBJ2-3	TRBV6-4	TRBD1	once	TGTGCCAGCAGGATAACAGGGGGCGCAACAGATACGCAGTATTTT	CASRITGGATDTQYF
TRBJ1-4	TRBV5-1	.	.	TGCGCCAGCGGCCCCGGGGGTAATGAAAAACTGTTTTTT	CASGPGGNEKLFF
TRBJ2-2	TRBV4-1	.	.	TGCGCCAGCAGCCCAAGGGGTACAACCGGGGAGCTGTTTTTT	CASSPRGTTGELFF
TRBJ2-7	TRBV13	.	.	TGTGCCAGCAGCGTTGGGCCGTCCCCCAACGAGCAGTACTTC	CASSVGPSPNEQYF
TRBJ1-4	TRBV19	.	.	TGTGCCAGAACCTTGGACAGAAATGAAAAACTGTTTTTT	CARTLDRNEKLFF
TRBJ1-1	TRBV15	.	.	TGTGCCACCAGCAGAGATCTAAGGGGCACTGAAGCTTTCTTT	CATSRDLRGTEAFF
TRBJ1-4	TRBV15	.	.	TGTGCCACCAGTAACGGACCAGGGGAAAAACTGTTTTTT	CATSNGPGEKLFF
TRBJ2-3	TRBV19	.	.	TGTGCCAGTAGTATTCTGGGGGCAGGAGATACGCAGTATTTT	CASSILGAGDTQYF
TRBJ1-2	TRBV7-8	TRBD1	few	TGTGCCAGCAGCTTAAACAGGGGCGGAGATGGCTACACCTTC	CASSLNRGGDGYTF
TRBJ2-1	TRBV10-3	TRBD2	.	TGTGCCATCAGTGTCGCGGGGGGGCCGGATGAGCAGTTCTTC	CAISVAGGPDEQFF
TRBJ2-5	TRBV19	.	.	TGTGCCAGTAGTCCCCGTGCTCGATCCGGGCGGGCAGAGACCCAGTACTTC	CASSPRARSGRAETQYF
TRBJ1-2	TRBV27	.	.	TGTGCCAGCAGTACAGGGAAAAACTATGGCTACACTTTC	CASSTGKNYGYTF
TRBJ1-1	TRBV4-2	TRBD1	.	TGTGCCAGCAGCCGAGGGACAGGGGCCCCGAACACTGAAGCTTTCTTT	CASSRGTGAPNTEAFF
TRBJ2-5	TRBV7-3	.	.	TGTGCCAGCAGCTTATGGGGCAGACCTTCCCAAGAGACCCAGTACTTC	CASSLWGRPSQETQYF
TRBJ2-5	TRBV30	TRBD1	.	TGTGCCTGGAACCTTCACAGGGGAGAGACCCAGTACTTC	CAWNLHRGETQYF
TRBJ1-3	TRBV2	.	.	TGTGCCAGCACAGGAAGTCTCTCTGGAAACACCATATATTTT	CASTGSLSGNTIYF
TRBJ1-5	TRBV6-1	.	.	TGTGCCAGCACCTGGACAAGTAATCAGCCCCAGCATTTT	CASTWTSNQPQHF
TRBJ2-2	TRBV19	TRBD1	.	TGTGCCAGTAGTGGGACAGGGATGTGGTGGGAGCTGTTTTTT	CASSGTGMWWELFF
TRBJ2-1	TRBV30	TRBD2	.	TGTGCCTGGGAGGGACTAGCGGAATACTCCTACAATGAGCAGTTCTTC	CAWEGLAEYSYNEQFF
TRBJ2-7	TRBV15	TRBD1	once	TGTGCCACCAGCAGAGATTTACAGGGGTCCTCCTACGAGCAGTACTTC	CATSRDLQGSSYEQYF
TRBJ1-6	TRBV5-4	.	.	TGTGCCAGCAGCCAAGGACTGAGCTCCTATAATTCACCCCTCCACTTT	CASSQGLSSYNSPLHF
TRBJ1-1	TRBV6-6	TRBD1	few	TGTGCCAGCAGTCACACAGGGGCTGAAGCTTTCTTT	CASSHTGAEAFF
TRBJ2-2	TRBV12-5	TRBD1	.	TGTGCTAGTGGTTTGGTCCTGGGACAGGGGCGGAACACCGGGGAGCTGTTTTTT	CASGLVLGQGRNTGELFF
TRBJ1-4	TRBV12-5	TRBD1	.	TGTGCTAGTGGTTTGGGACAGGGAACAAATGAAAAACTGTTTTTT	CASGLGQGTNEKLFF
TRBJ2-5	TRBV5-1	.	.	TGCGCCAGCAGCTCCGGGACTCCGGTTCAGACCCAGTACTTC	CASSSGTPVQTQYF